The T cell receptor beta chain under discussion was sequenced for a study of cytomegalovirus exposure and HLA in healthy donors (dated by TCRdb to the late 2010s). In the study overall: In an earlier analysis of some 610 of the donors, about 270 Gb of sequence data and 90 million to 120 million unique TCR beta sequences from about 179 million T cells were reported. Roughly 300 gigabases of sequencing data and roughly 80 million unique TCR sequences made up an early release that covered several hundred HLA-typed donors. Of the roughly 400 genotyped donors, roughly 85% fell in the genetic ancestry cluster associated with self-reported Caucasian donors. The aim of the study was to test whether cataloging public T cell receptors could identify signatures of past pathogen exposure. The study profiled the T cell repertoires of hundreds of subjects by immunosequencing and related them to cytomegalovirus serostatus. In addition to the first cohort of approximately 670 subjects, a separate validation cohort of approximately 130 different subjects was used. To predict cytomegalovirus infection status, the study brought together high-throughput TCR immunosequencing, statistical association of individual TCRs with disease status, and machine learning. In a later analysis, previously published TCR beta repertoires from about 670 donors were re-analyzed and high-resolution HLA genotyping was added so that TCR occurrence patterns could be studied. The later analysis used no new phenotypic data to find candidate immune exposures, relying instead on TCR beta sequences and their occurrence across donors. To decide whether each TCR beta V gene segment behaved as functional or pseudogenic, an earlier analysis of nearly 600 of the donors relied on high-throughput TCR beta sequencing. Donor age, sex, ethnicity and CMV serostatus were collected together with the repertoire data. In a later genetic analysis, genome-wide SNP genotypes for about 60% of the 666 donors were used, and that subset was treated as a discovery cohort. All discovery cohort repertoires had been generated using a single sequencing platform. Both class I and class II loci were covered by HLA typing, at four-digit resolution. The number of donors typed differed by locus, with about 629-640 for A, B, C, DRB1 and DQB1, about 500 for DQA1, nearly 610 for DPA1, and around 430 for DPB1. Roughly 5 DR-DQ haplotypes were handled as single units for association and clustering, since linkage in the cohort was strong. Across under 500 genotyped donors of the cohort, an average of approximately 240,000 unique TCR beta nucleotide sequences per donor were sequenced, and approximately 17% of those sequences were non-productive.

The library was prepared using the immunoSEQ multiplex PCR assay. The multiplex PCR relied on a mix of 60 forward primers for TCR Vbeta segments and 13 reverse primers for TCR Jbeta segments. Amplification of the CDR3 region of rearranged TCR beta genes was performed with a multiplex PCR assay on genomic DNA. The Illumina HiSeq System was used to sequence the amplified TCR beta libraries as 87-base-pair reads. As for how the authors treated the data: In a later analysis, tens of millions of unique TCR beta chains were counted across the roughly 700 repertoires, and roughly 11 million of these chains were shared by at least two donors. A nearest-neighbor algorithm error-corrected the raw reads and collapsed the reads into unique sequences, merging closely related sequences to remove PCR and sequencing errors. To assign V, D and J gene segments, CDR3 sequences were aligned to IMGT reference sequences. For a sequence to be retained, at least a six-nucleotide match to both a V gene segment and a J gene segment was required. Rearrangements were called productive when the CDR3 lacked stop codons and stayed in frame with V and J; all others were non-productive. CDR3 was defined according to IMGT convention as the region running from the second conserved V-encoded cysteine to the conserved J-encoded phenylalanine. Sequences without an unambiguous match to a single V gene segment were excluded from the earlier analysis of a few hundred of the donors. An earlier analysis of 587 of the donors classified V segments as functional when productive rearrangements were above 56.7% and as segregating when the standard deviation between donors was above 5%. A statistical classification framework was built to diagnose cytomegalovirus status from the catalog of TCR beta chain sequences. V and J gene assignment, in a later analysis, came from comparing TCR nucleotide sequences with IMGT/GENE-DB human TR gene sequences. In a later analysis, CDR3 sequences and most-parsimonious VDJ recombination scenarios were assigned using the TCRdist pipeline. In a later analysis, each TCR beta chain was defined by its CDR3 amino acid sequence together with its V-gene family, and reads lacking a unique V-gene family were excluded. In a later analysis, 500 to 700 highly shared, low-generation-probability nucleotide sequences were removed to address suspected cross-contamination and a sequencing artifact. In a later analysis, a clonal expansion index was calculated for each public chain from normalized within-repertoire ranks of inferred template counts. A later analysis computed generation probabilities with a VDJ recombination model fitted to out-of-frame rearrangements, and checked the results against IGoR. A later analysis scored TCR-TCR, TCR-HLA and TCR-CMV co-occurrence with hypergeometric tests, applying a repertoire-size bias correction to TCR pairs. A later analysis estimated false discovery rates by permuting HLA or CMV assignments 20 times. In a later analysis, co-occurring TCRs were grouped using DBSCAN, and TCRdist sequence similarity was added for clustering within HLA-allele-positive subsets. Repertoires with fewer than 30,000 or more than 120,000 public chains were left out of co-occurrence clustering, as were about five repertoires with anomalous nucleotide sharing. TCRdb holds this immuneACCESS table with in-frame rearrangements only. Some clones are missing; in checked studies, unresolved V genes explain under half, and the rest has no known cause. That table supplies the V and J calls and clone size; D and trimming were determined from the DNA. The table for this sample lists about 130,000 clones; about 80% of them were counted only once. The top ten hold roughly 6.8% of the sample.

In the germline V gene, CDR1 corresponds to SQVTM and CDR2 to ANQGSEA. Counted from cysteine to phenylalanine, this CDR3 has 14 amino acids. The sequence is cut down to CDR3 DNA, 42 bases in frame from base 1. The V end gives up 7 bases and the J end 6 bases, leaving 14 bases in the junction not matched to a gene. Comments on this clone: Its antigen remains unidentified. Base qualities are not provided; no much larger clone lies one nucleotide away.

Overall study results and their limits: The classifier was reported to diagnose cytomegalovirus status with high specificity and sensitivity in both the original and validation cohorts. Across donors, most TCR sequences were observed very rarely, whereas some public TCRs were present in many individuals. A further reported finding was that TCR beta sequences accurately predicted the HLA-A and HLA-B alleles for most subjects in the first cohort. In a later analysis, several top co-occurrence clusters were reported to appear linked to parvovirus B19, influenza, CMV and Epstein-Barr virus. A later analysis found that TCR association rates varied across HLA loci, with DRB1 alleles showing the most associated TCRs and HLA-C alleles the fewest. In an earlier analysis of 500 to 650 of the donors, most TCR beta V segments appeared in productive rearrangements about 90% or about 30% of the time, broadly matching IMGT annotations. For the cohort, immune exposure information was limited to CMV serostatus. The authors suggested that the approach could potentially be generalized to other disease states and immunological phenotypes. In vitro tests confirmed that a few of the cytomegalovirus-associated TCR beta chains recognize cytomegalovirus antigens. At a false discovery rate of 0.05, a later analysis linked roughly 17,000 TCR beta sequences to specific HLA alleles. Some IMGT-functional V segments, including TRBV6-2 and TRBV6-3, could not be told apart with the 87-base-pair reads, so those segments were excluded. In a later analysis, HLA-associated TCR beta chains were found to be more clonally expanded and to have lower generation probabilities than equally common non-associated chains. A later genetic analysis reported fewer N-insertions in productive TCRs among donors in an Asian-associated ancestry cluster than the 666-donor mean. The study listed 170 or so TCR beta chains as associated with cytomegalovirus. A group of highly shared sequence variants was considered likely to be a technical artifact of the sequencing pipeline. Assigning TCR associations to individual alleles was difficult when HLA alleles, especially DR and DQ, strongly co-occurred. Roughly uniform sequencing depth across donors was assumed in presence/absence analyses, although this assumption may not hold. A later genetic analysis associated a missense DCLRE1C variant with V-gene and J-gene trimming of TCR beta chains, and an independent cohort replicated the association. Most CMV-associated TCR beta chains appeared to be HLA-restricted in a later analysis, and the HLA associations seemed to be driven largely by CMV exposure. Because HLA typing was missing for some donors at each locus, association tests included only the typed subset. About 17 rarely observed V segments, including chromosome 9 orphons, were excluded from the earlier analysis of some 590 of the donors because counts were too low. Correlated functional status among segregating V segments might be attributable to linkage disequilibrium, but an unknown experimental factor could not be ruled out. This cohort had only TCR beta chains sequenced, and the lack of alpha or paired-chain data limited which features could be detected.

In total, roughly 710 healthy bone marrow donors made up the cohort. All cohort members were sampled while nominally healthy, although unrecorded immune exposures were likely present. The donor tested CMV seropositive, placing the donor among the 289 seropositive members of the cohort. A peripheral blood sample was collected from each donor, and TCR beta sequencing was performed on peripheral blood mononuclear cells. Genomic DNA was extracted from the blood cell samples with the Qiagen DNeasy Blood Extraction Kit. The chain is assembled from TRBV29-1 and TRBJ2-7; TRBD1 matches 8 bases in the middle. Specimen: PBMCs. This TCR derives from a man aged 35 to 55 in good health and CMV-seropositive. The DNA sequence is given as TGCAGCGCCACAACAGGGGGATCCGGAGGCGAGCAGTACTTC. This is translated as CSATTGGSGGEQYF.